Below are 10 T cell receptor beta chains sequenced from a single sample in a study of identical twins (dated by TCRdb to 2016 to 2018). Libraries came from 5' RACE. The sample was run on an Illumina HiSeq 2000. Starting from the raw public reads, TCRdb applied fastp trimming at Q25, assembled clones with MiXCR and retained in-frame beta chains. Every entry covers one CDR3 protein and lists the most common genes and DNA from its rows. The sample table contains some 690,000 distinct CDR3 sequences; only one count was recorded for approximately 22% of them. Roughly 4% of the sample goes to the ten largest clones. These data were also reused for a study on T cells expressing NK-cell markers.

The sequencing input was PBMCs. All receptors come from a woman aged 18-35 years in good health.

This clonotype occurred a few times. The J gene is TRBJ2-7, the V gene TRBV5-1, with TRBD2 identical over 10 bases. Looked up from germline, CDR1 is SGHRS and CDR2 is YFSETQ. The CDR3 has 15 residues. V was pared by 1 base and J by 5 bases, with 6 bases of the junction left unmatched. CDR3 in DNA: TGCGCCAGCAGCTTGTTTTCTAGCGGGGGCAACGAGCAGTACTTC. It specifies CASSLFSSGGNEQYF.

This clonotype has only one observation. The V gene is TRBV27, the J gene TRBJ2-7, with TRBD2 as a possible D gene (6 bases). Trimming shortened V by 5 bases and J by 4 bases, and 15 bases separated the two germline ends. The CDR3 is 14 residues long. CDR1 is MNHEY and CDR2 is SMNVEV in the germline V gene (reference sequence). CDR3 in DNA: TGTGCCAGCAGTGAGGTCGCGGGGAGGTACGAGCAGTACTTC. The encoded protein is CASSEVAGRYEQYF.

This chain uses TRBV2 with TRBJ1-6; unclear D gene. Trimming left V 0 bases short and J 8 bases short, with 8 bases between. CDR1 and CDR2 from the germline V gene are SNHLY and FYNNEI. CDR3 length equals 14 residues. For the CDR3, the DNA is TGTGCCAGCAGTGAAGCGAGAAGGCATTCACCCCTCCACTTT. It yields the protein CASSEARRHSPLHF.

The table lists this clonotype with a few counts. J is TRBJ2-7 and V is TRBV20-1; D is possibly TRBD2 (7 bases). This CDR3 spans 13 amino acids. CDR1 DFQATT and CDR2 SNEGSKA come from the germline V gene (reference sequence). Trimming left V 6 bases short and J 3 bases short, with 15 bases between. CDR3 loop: CSALGGAHYEQYF. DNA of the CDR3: TGCAGTGCCCTTGGGGGGGCCCACTACGAGCAGTACTTC.

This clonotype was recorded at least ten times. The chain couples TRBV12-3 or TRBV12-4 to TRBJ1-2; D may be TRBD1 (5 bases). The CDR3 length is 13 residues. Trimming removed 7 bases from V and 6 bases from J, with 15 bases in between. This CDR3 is CASTSSGFDGYTF. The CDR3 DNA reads TGTGCCAGCACCTCCTCAGGGTTCGATGGCTACACCTTC.

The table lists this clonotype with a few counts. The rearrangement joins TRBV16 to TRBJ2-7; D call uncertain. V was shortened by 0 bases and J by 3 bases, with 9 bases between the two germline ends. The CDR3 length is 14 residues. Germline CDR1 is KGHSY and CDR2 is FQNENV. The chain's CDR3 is CASSQSGRNYEQYF. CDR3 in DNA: TGTGCCAGCAGCCAATCCGGCAGAAACTACGAGCAGTACTTC.

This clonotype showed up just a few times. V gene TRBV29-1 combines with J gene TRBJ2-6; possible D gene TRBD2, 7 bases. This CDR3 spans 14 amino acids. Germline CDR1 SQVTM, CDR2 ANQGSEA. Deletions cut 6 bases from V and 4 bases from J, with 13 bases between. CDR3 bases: TGCAGCGTCGACGGGGGGCCCGGGGCCAACGTCCTGACTTTC. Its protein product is CSVDGGPGANVLTF.

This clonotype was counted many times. CDR3 protein: CASSDGRERHTIYF. CDR3 bases: TGTGCCAGCAGTGACGGCCGCGAAAGGCACACCATATATTTT. The chain recombines TRBV2 with TRBJ1-3; no firm D call. Germline V gene sequence: CDR1 SNHLY, CDR2 FYNNEI. Trimming stripped 3 bases from V and 8 bases from J, with 14 bases between. The CDR3 contains 14 residues.

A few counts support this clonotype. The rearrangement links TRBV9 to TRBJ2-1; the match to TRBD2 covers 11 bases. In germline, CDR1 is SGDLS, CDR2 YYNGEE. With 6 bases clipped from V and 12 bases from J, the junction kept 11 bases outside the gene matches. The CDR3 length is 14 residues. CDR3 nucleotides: TGTGCCAGCACCCTTAGCGGGAGGGCCGAACCGCAGTTCTTC. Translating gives CASTLSGRAEPQFF.

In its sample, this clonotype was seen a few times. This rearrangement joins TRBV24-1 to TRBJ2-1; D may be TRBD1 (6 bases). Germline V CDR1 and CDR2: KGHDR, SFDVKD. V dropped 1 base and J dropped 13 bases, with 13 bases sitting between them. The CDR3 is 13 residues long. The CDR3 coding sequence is TGTGCCACCAGTGATTTTACAGGGCGAGGACAGTTCTTC. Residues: CATSDFTGRGQFF.